Listed below are T cell receptor beta chains from one sample, sequenced in a study of human T cells and chemical hapten exposure. TCRdb itself ran the RACE reads through MiXCR, one entry per CDR3 protein. Found here are about 84,000 distinct CDR3 sequences, 10% to 12% of them singletons; the top ten hold approximately 3.7%. The sample in question was whole blood, obtained in connection with sensitization to the hapten diphenylcyclopropenone (DPC). All receptors derive from a woman aged 50 to 60 with alopecia areata. Some clones in this sample may be carry-over from other donors' samples. The CDR3 runs from the conserved cysteine through the conserved F or W. D genes are given only for firm matches. Some rows have no size entry. The others give once, few or many, or a class for an expanded clone.

>TRBJ2-3|TRBV19|TRBD2|many
TGTGCCAGTAGTTTAAGACAGGGGTCTAGTCCCCTACTAGCGGGAGGCCGCACAGATACGCAGTATTTT
CASSLRQGSSPLLAGGRTDTQYF
>TRBJ2-7|TRBV5-1|.|many
TGCGCCAGCAGCTTGGTGACCAGAGAGATCGAGCAGTACTTC
CASSLVTREIEQYF
>TRBJ2-1|TRBV14|.|.
TGTGCCAGCAGCCTTTTAGGATTCTACAATGAGCAGTTCTTC
CASSLLGFYNEQFF
>TRBJ1-2|TRBV28|TRBD1|.
TGTGCCAGCAGTCCCCGTGGACAGGGGGTCTATGGCTACACCTTC
CASSPRGQGVYGYTF
>TRBJ2-3|TRBV12-5|.|many
TGTGCTAGTGGTTTGAACACAGATACGCAGTATTTT
CASGLNTDTQYF
>TRBJ2-2|TRBV5-1|TRBD2|.
TGCGCCAGCAGCTTCCTGGGACTAGCGGTACCGAACACCGGGGAGCTGTTTTTT
CASSFLGLAVPNTGELFF
>TRBJ2-5|TRBV29-1|TRBD2|.
TGCAGCGTTGACTTAGCGGGAGGTAGGACCCAGTACTTC
CSVDLAGGRTQYF
>TRBJ1-1|TRBV27|TRBD1|.
TGTGCCAGCAGTCCCGGACAGGGGTTACGCACTGAAGCTTTCTTT
CASSPGQGLRTEAFF
>TRBJ1-2|TRBV10-3|TRBD1|many
TGTGCCATCAGCCATAATCCGGACAGGGGTGAGGGCTACACCTTC
CAISHNPDRGEGYTF
>TRBJ2-7|TRBV5-8|.|many
TGTGCCAGCAGCCGCAGGGTTTACGAGCAGTACTTC
CASSRRVYEQYF
>TRBJ2-2|TRBV7-2|TRBD1|few
TGTGCCAGCAGCTCGTTAACCGGGACAGCGAACACCGGGGAGCTGTTTTTT
CASSSLTGTANTGELFF
>TRBJ2-1|TRBV7-2|TRBD2|many
TGTGCCAGCAGCTTAGCTGGACTAGGGTCCGATGAGCAGTTCTTC
CASSLAGLGSDEQFF
>TRBJ1-5|TRBV2|.|many
TGTGCCAGCAGTGAAGGTCTTGGTAGCAATCAGCCCCAGCATTTT
CASSEGLGSNQPQHF
>TRBJ2-1|TRBV12-3/TRBV12-4|TRBD2|many
TGTGCCAGCAGTTTATTTCGGGGGGACTTTGAGCAGTTCTTC
CASSLFRGDFEQFF
>TRBJ2-2|TRBV5-5|.|many
TGTGCCAGCAGCCCCCGCCTCACCGGGGAGCTGTTTTTT
CASSPRLTGELFF